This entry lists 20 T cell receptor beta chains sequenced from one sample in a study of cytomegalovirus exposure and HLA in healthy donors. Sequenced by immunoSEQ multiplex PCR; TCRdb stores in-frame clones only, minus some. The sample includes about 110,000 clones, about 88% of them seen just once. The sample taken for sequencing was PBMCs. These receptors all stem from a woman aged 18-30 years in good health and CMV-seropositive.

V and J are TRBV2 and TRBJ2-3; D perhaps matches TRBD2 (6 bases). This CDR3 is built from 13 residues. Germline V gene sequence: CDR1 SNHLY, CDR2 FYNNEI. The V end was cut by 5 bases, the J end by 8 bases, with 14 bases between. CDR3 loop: CASSPLGGGTQYF. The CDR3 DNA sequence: TGTGCCAGCAGTCCCCTGGGGGGAGGTACGCAGTATTTT.

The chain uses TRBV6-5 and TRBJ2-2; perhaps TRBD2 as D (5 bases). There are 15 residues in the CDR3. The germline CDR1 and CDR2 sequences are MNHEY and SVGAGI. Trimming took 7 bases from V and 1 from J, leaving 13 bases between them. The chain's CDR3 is CASTNRGLNTGELFF. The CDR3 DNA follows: TGTGCCAGCACTAATCGGGGTCTGAACACCGGGGAGCTGTTTTTT.

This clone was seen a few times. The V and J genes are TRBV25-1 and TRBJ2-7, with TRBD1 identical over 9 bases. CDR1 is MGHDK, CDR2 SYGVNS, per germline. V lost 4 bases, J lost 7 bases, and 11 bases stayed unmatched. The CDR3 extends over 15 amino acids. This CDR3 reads CASSAPGQGVREQYF. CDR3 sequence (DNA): TGTGCCAGCAGTGCACCGGGACAGGGAGTGCGAGAGCAGTACTTC.

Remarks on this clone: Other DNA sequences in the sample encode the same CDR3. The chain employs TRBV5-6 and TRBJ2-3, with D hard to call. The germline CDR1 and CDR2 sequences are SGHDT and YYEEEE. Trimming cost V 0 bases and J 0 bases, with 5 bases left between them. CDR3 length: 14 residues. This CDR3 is CASSLGTSTDTQYF. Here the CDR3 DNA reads TGTGCCAGCAGCTTGGGAACTAGCACAGATACGCAGTATTTT.

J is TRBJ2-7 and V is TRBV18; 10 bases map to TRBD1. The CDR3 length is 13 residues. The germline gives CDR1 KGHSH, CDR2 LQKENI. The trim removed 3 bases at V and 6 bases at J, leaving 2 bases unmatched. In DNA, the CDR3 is TGTGCCAGCTCACCGGACAGGGGGGCCGAGCAGTACTTC. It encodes CASSPDRGAEQYF.

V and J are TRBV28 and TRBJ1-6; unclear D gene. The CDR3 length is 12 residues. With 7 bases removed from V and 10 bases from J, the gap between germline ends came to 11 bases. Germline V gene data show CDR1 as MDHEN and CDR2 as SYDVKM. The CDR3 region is CASMAVSSPLHF. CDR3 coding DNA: TGTGCCAGCATGGCGGTGAGCTCACCCCTCCACTTT.

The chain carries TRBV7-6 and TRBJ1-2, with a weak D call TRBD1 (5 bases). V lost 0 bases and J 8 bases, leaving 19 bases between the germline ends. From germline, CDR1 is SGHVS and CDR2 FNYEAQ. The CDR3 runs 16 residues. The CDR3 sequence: CASSLAIGAEVTGYTF. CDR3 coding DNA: TGTGCCAGCAGCTTAGCTATTGGGGCTGAGGTGACAGGCTACACCTTC.

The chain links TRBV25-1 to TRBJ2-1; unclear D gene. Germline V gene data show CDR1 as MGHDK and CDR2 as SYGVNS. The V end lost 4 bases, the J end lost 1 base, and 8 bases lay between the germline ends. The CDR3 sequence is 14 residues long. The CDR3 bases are TGTGCCAGCAGTGGGGCGTCGTCCTACAATGAGCAGTTCTTC. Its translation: CASSGASSYNEQFF.

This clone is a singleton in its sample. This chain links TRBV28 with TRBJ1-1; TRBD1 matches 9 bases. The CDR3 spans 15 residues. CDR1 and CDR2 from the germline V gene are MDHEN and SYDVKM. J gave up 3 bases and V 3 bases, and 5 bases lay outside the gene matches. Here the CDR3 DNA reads TGTGCCAGCAGTTTCCACGGACAGGGGTACACTGAAGCTTTCTTT. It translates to CASSFHGQGYTEAFF.

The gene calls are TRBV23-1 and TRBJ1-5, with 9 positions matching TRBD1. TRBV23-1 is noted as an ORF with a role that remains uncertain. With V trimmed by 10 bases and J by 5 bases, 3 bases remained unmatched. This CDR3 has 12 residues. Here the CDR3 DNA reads TGCGCCAACCGGACAGGGGATCAGCCCCAGCATTTT. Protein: CANRTGDQPQHF.

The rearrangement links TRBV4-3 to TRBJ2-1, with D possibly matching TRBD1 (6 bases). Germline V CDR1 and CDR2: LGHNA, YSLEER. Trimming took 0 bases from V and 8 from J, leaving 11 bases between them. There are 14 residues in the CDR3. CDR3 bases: TGCGCCAGCAGCCAAGATTTTGGGGGCGATGAGCAGTTCTTC. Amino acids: CASSQDFGGDEQFF.

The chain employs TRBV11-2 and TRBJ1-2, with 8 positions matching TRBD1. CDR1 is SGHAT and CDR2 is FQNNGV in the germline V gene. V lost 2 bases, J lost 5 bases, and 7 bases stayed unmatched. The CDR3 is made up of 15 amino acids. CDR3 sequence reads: CASSLRQGAFYGYTF. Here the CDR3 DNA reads TGTGCCAGCAGCTTAAGGCAGGGGGCTTTTTATGGCTACACCTTC.

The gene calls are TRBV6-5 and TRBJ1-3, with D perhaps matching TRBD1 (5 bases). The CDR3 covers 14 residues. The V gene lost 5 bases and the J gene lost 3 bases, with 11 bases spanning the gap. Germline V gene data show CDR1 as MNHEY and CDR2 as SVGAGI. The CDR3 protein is CASSEDGGGNTIYF. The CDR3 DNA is TGTGCCAGCAGTGAGGACGGGGGTGGAAACACCATATATTTT.

CDR3 loop: CAISESTPGLFSYEQYF. Here the CDR3 DNA reads TGTGCCATCAGTGAGTCGACCCCGGGACTCTTCTCCTACGAGCAGTACTTC. The chain couples TRBV10-3 to TRBJ2-7; weak D call: TRBD2 (6 bases). Germline V CDR1 and CDR2: ENHRY, SYGVKD. With 0 bases removed from V and 0 bases from J, the gap between germline ends came to 15 bases. This CDR3 is built from 17 residues.

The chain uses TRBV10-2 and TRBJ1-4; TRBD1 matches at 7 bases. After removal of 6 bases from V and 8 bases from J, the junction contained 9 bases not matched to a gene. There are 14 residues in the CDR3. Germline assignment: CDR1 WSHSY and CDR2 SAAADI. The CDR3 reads CASREGQVGEKLFF. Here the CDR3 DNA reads TGCGCCAGCAGGGAAGGACAGGTTGGCGAAAAACTGTTTTTT.

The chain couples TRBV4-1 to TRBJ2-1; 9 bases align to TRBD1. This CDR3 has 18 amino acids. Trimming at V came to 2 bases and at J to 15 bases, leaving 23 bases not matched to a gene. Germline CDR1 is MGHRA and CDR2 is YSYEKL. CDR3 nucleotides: TGCGCCAGCAGCCAAAATCCTCGATTACAGGGGGCTCCCCCTGGTACGTTCTTC. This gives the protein CASSQNPRLQGAPPGTFF.

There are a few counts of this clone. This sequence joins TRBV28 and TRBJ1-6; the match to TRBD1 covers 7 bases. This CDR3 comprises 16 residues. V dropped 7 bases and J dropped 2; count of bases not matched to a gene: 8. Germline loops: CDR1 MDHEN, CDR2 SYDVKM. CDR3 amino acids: CASTTGQDPYNSPLHF. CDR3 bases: TGTGCCAGCACTACCGGACAGGACCCCTATAATTCACCCCTCCACTTT. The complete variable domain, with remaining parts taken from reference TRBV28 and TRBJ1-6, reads DVKVTQSSRYLVKRTGEKVFLECVQDMDHENMFWYRQDPGLGLRLIYFSYDVKMKEKGDIPEGYSVSREKKERFSLILESASTNQTSMYLCASTTGQDPYNSPLHFGNGTRLTVT.

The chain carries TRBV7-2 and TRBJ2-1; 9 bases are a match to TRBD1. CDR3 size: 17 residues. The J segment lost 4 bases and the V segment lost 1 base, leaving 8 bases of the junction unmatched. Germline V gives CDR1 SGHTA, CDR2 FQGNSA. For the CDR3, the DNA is TGTGCCAGCAGCTTAGAGCCCCTGGGGACAGGGTACAATGAGCAGTTCTTC. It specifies CASSLEPLGTGYNEQFF.

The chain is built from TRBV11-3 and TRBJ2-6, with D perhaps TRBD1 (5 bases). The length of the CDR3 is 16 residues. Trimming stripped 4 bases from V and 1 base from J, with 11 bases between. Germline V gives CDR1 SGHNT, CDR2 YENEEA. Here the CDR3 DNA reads TGTGCCAGCAGCTCATCCCAGGGTTCTGGGGCCAACGTCCTGACTTTC. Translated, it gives CASSSSQGSGANVLTF.

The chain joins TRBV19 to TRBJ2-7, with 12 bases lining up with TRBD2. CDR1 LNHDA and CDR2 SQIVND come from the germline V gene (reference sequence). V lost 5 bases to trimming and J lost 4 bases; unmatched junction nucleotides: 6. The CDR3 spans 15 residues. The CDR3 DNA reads TGTGCCAGTAGTCAACTAGCGGGGGGTAGGTACGAGCAGTACTTC. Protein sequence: CASSQLAGGRYEQYF. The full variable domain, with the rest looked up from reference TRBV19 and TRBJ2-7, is DGGITQSPKYLFRKEGQNVTLSCEQNLNHDAMYWYRQDPGQGLRLIYYSQIVNDFQKGDIAEGYSVSREKKESFPLTVTSAQKNPTAFYLCASSQLAGGRYEQYFGPGTRLTVT.